The entry that follows covers one T cell receptor (beta chain) sequence. Its specificity is unknown. This entry is derived from a study of shared clonotypes between healthy human individuals. Across the whole study: Those who served as donors were two women and a few men between the ages of 18 and 49. Study-wide points: Naive subsets tended to show greater estimated richness than memory subsets. Generation probability values for non-shared clonotypes were lower than those for clonotypes shared by all four donors. How much donors shared clonotypes was expected to be affected by sequencing depth.

As defined, naive CD8 cells were CD45RO-negative and positively selected for CCR7, with terminally differentiated effector memory CD45RA+ cells excluded. Germline CDR1 reads SEHNR; CDR2 reads FQNEAQ (reference sequence). The CDR3 is 16 amino acids. The V end was cut by 1 base, the J end by 0 bases, with 12 bases between. Here immunoSEQ multiplex PCR was the method, and the copy in TCRdb shows in-frame clones only, minus some. The data hold about 2 million clones, with roughly 94% observed a single time. The V and J genes are TRBV7-9 and TRBJ1-1; no reliable D call. The sequence was obtained from a man between 18 and 29 years old in good health. Sequencing was performed on naive CD8+ T cells sorted from blood. This CDR3 is CASSLGHTGMNTEAFF. Written as DNA, the CDR3 is TGTGCCAGCAGCTTAGGGCACACGGGAATGAACACTGAAGCTTTCTTT.